This entry concerns a single TCR beta chain. Its antigen is still unknown. This sample stems from a study of cytomegalovirus exposure and HLA in healthy donors. Study-level information: Prior work identified around 120 million unique TCR beta sequences in about 179 million T cells.

It was with 60 Vbeta and 13 Jbeta primers that the PCR ran. TCRdb's copy holds only in-frame clones and misses some; the assay was immunoSEQ multiplex PCR. This sample has about 160,000 clones, with about 75% found just once. Germline CDR1 reads SNHLY; CDR2 reads FYNNEI. This CDR3 spans 16 amino acids. Trimming took off 4 bases at V and 0 bases at J, with 13 bases between the two ends. Study outcomes and limitations: Sequence variants that were highly shared formed a cluster that was likely a sequencing artifact.

The study sampled nominally healthy donors, though unrecorded immune exposures were likely. This chain links TRBV2 with TRBJ1-3; tentative D call: TRBD1 (6 bases). Sequenced sample: PBMCs. This sequence was found in a woman in her fifties or sixties in good health and CMV-seropositive. The DNA for the CDR3 is TGTGCCAGCAGTGTCGGGGGGGCGATCTCTGGAAACACCATATATTTT. It codes for CASSVGGAISGNTIYF.